Detailed here is one T cell receptor (beta chain). Ten or more counts support this clonotype. Its target antigen remains unknown. No base-level quality is on record; no much larger clone is a single base apart. The germline V and J ends show losses of 2 bases and 10 bases respectively, and no gene match explains 13 bases of the junction. There are 16 amino acids in the CDR3, from cysteine to phenylalanine inclusive. The CDR3 DNA has 48 bases and is translated from base 1. CDR1 and CDR2 are read off the germline V gene as SGHAT and FQNNGV. This sample was included in a study of T cells in Graves' hyperthyroidism and ophthalmopathy (dated by TCRdb to 2018 to 2020). With respect to the entire study: Peripheral blood samples were taken at initial diagnosis, before any treatment was given. TCR V-J signatures able to tell the groups apart were searched for in a discovery cohort of about a hundred patients, of whom over 40 had Graves' ophthalmopathy and 57 had stable Graves' hyperthyroidism. Prospective prediction of ophthalmopathy was tested in an independent validation cohort consisting of 18 to 20 hyperthyroidism patients and some 15 patients who later progressed to ophthalmopathy. The roughly 91 discovery patients were randomly split 7:3 into training and test sets. The study also compared thyroid tissue and blood T-cell repertoires from about six Graves' hyperthyroidism patients. Once sampling was done, hyperthyroidism patients were given methimazole at a starting dose of 30 mg daily, whereas ophthalmopathy patients were given high-dose intravenous methylprednisolone. The paper describes TCR Vbeta CDR3 sequencing of about 140 peripheral blood samples, made up of 43 ophthalmopathy patients, roughly 72 hyperthyroidism patients and 17 progressor patients.

The paper's findings and limits, for the study overall: Sample size was not statistically predetermined, and investigators were not blinded to group allocation. Ophthalmopathy was separated from stable hyperthyroidism by a 13 V-J signature model, with over 85% sensitivity and 81% to 82% specificity obtained in cross-validation and 80%/75% obtained in testing. In validation, the model predicted progression to ophthalmopathy with about 71% sensitivity and 72% to 85% specificity, a median of 6.5 months before onset. Most expanded thyroid clonotypes (frequency above 0.001) were also detected in blood, a finding suggesting that blood repertoires may reflect thyroid immune responses.

Stable Graves' hyperthyroidism was defined as the absence of progression to ophthalmopathy over 18 months of follow-up. The hyperthyroidism patients were between 18 and 65 years old and newly diagnosed, with a disease duration of less than 2 months. Patients with uncontrolled infections, other autoimmune diseases, pregnancy or lactation were excluded. Clinical symptoms, serum thyroxine and TRAb, thyroid ultrasound, and orbital computed tomography formed the basis for the diagnoses. PBMCs were separated from under 12 ml of fresh peripheral blood using Ficoll-Paque density gradient centrifugation. Total RNA was extracted using Trizol reagent, and RNA quality was assessed on an Agilent 2100 Bioanalyzer. TCR beta CDR3 regions were amplified from RNA transcripts. A first-round RT-PCR of the TCR CDR3 used the HTBI primer set with the Qiagen OneStep RT-PCR kit. A second multiplex PCR round built the libraries, followed by size selection and purification. The libraries were sequenced on an Illumina HiSeq2000 using paired-end 100 bp reads. For the original study's pipeline: SOAPnuke was used to process the raw data, throwing out any read that contained adapters or uncalled bases, had a mean Phred below 15, or lacked an exact constant-primer or identifier match. High-quality paired reads were merged with COPE v1.2.5, and unique nucleotide sequences were defined as clonotypes. Clonotypes were aligned to IMGT TRBV, TRBD and TRBJ reference segments using MiTCR v1.1. Only V-J combinations with frequency above 0.0001, covering about 99% of repertoires, were analysed. The TCS score was defined as F50 (clonal expansion) divided by E x V (chaos), with BLOSUM62-based TCRdist calculated between CDR3 peptides within each V-J. Welch's t-statistics and random forest reduced approximately 520 V-J features to about 13, which were used in a naive Bayes classifier (R e1071). TCRdb trimmed public reads at Q25 via fastp, called clones via MiXCR and kept in-frame beta chains. Entries are consolidated by CDR3 protein sequence, retaining the most common genes and DNA. The V and J calls here are based on TCRdb, not the publication. For this sample there are fewer than 600,000 distinct CDR3 sequences; 14% appear just once. Together, the top ten hold more than 11% of the sample.

The origin of this receptor is a woman aged 35 to 49 with Graves' hyperthyroidism. Sequencing input: blood. The chain couples TRBV11-2 to TRBJ2-1; 8 of the junction bases match TRBD1. The bases are TGTGCCAGCAGCTTACCTAGTTTTCAACAGGGGGAAGAGCAGTTCTTC. This sequence encodes CASSLPSFQQGEEQFF.